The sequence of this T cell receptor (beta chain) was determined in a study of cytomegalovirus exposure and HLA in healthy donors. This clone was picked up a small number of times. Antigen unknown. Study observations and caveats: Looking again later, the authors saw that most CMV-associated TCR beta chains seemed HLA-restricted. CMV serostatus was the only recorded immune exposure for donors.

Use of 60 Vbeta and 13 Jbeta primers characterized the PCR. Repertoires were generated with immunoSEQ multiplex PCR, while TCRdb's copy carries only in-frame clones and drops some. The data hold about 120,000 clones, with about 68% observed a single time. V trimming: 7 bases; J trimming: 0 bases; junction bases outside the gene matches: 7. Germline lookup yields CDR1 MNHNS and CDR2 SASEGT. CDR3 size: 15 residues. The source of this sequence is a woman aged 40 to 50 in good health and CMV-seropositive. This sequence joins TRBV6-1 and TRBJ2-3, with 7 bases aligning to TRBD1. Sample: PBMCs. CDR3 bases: TGTGCCAGCATCCTAGACAGGGCTAGCACAGATACGCAGTATTTT. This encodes CASILDRASTDTQYF.